This T cell receptor beta chain was recovered during a study of T cells in Graves' hyperthyroidism and ophthalmopathy. In this sample, this clonotype turned up many times. TCR beta CDR3 sequences were amplified from RNA transcripts. First-round RT-PCR targeting the TCR CDR3 was performed with the HTBI primer set. TCRdb reanalysed the multiplex PCR reads using MiXCR and keeps one entry per CDR3 protein. The sample consists of fewer than 350,000 distinct CDR3 sequences, around a fifth of them appearing once. The CDR3 has 13 amino acids. The germline V and J ends were trimmed by 4 bases and 4 bases, with 12 bases remaining between them. Germline assignment: CDR1 GTSNPN and CDR2 SVGIG (reference sequence).

Material for sequencing was blood. This receptor was taken from a woman in her forties or fifties with Graves' hyperthyroidism. The chain uses TRBV30 and TRBJ2-3; maybe TRBD2 (5 bases). In nucleotides, the CDR3 is TGTGCCTGGAAAACCGGACTGCCAGATACGCAGTATTTT. Encoded protein: CAWKTGLPDTQYF.